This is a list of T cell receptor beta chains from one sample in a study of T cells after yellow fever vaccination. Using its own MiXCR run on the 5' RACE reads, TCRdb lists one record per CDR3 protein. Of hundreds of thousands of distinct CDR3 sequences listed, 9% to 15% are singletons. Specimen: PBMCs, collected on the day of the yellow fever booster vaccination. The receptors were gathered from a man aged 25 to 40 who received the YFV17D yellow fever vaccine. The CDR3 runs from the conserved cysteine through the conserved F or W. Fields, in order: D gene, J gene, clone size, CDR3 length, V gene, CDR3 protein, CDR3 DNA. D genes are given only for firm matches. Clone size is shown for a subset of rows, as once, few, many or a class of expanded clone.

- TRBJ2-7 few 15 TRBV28 CASSSLDRNYYEQYF TGTGCCAGCAGTTCCCTCGACAGAAACTACTACGAGCAGTACTTC
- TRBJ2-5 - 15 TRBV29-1 CSVQRGGTGVGTQYF TGCAGCGTTCAGAGGGGGGGCACAGGGGTAGGGACCCAGTACTTC
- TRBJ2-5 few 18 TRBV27 CASSLFGLRGAQQETQYF TGTGCCAGCAGTTTATTTGGCCTAAGGGGGGCGCAGCAAGAGACCCAGTACTTC
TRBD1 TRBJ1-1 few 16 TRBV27 CASSPGQGARITEAFF TGTGCCAGCAGCCCGGGACAGGGGGCTCGAATCACTGAAGCTTTCTTT
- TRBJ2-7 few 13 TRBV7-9 CASSGRQKYEQYF TGTGCCAGCAGCGGTCGACAGAAATACGAGCAGTACTTC
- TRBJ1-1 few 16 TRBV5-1 CASSFLGTGGDTEAFF TGCGCCAGCAGCTTTTTAGGGACGGGCGGGGACACTGAAGCTTTCTTT
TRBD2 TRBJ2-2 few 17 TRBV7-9 CASSAGLAGGNTGELFF TGTGCCAGCAGCGCCGGACTAGCGGGAGGAAACACCGGGGAGCTGTTTTTT
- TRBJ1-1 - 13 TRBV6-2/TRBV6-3 CASSYSWVTEAFF TGTGCCAGCAGTTACTCGTGGGTCACTGAAGCTTTCTTT
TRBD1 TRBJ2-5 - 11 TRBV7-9 CAATGSETQYF TGTGCAGCGACAGGGTCGGAGACCCAGTACTTC
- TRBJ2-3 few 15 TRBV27 CASSWSLFFTDTQYF TGTGCCAGCAGTTGGAGCCTTTTCTTCACAGATACGCAGTATTTT
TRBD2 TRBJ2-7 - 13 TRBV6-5 CASSFGLAGVQYF TGTGCCAGCAGTTTCGGATTGGCGGGGGTGCAGTACTTC
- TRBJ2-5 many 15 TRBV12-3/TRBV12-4 CASSFWASSGETQYF TGTGCCAGCAGTTTTTGGGCTAGCTCGGGCGAGACCCAGTACTTC
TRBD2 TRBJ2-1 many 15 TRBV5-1 CASSLVLAGGGEQFF TGCGCCAGCAGCTTGGTTTTAGCGGGTGGAGGCGAGCAGTTCTTC
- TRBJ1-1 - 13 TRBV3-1 CASSQDRLIGAFF TGTGCCAGCAGCCAAGACCGCTTGATCGGAGCTTTCTTT
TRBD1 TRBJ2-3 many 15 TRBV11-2 CASPSKQGASDTQYF TGTGCCAGCCCCTCTAAACAGGGGGCGTCGGATACGCAGTATTTT
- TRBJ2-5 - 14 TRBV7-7 CASSKWGIQETQYF TGTGCTAGCAGCAAATGGGGGATACAAGAGACCCAGTACTTC
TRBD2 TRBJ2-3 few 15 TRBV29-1 CSVERLADRTDTQYF TGCAGCGTTGAACGGCTAGCGGACCGCACAGATACGCAGTATTTT
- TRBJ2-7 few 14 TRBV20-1 CSATGWDISYEQYF TGCAGTGCTACGGGGTGGGACATTTCCTACGAGCAGTACTTC
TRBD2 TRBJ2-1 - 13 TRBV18 CASSPRERGQQFF TGTGCCAGCTCACCACGGGAGCGGGGGCAGCAGTTCTTC
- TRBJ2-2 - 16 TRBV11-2 CASRAPGPRNTGELFF TGTGCCAGCAGGGCACCGGGACCCCGGAACACCGGGGAGCTGTTTTTT
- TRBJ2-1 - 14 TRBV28 CASSPLTGTNEQFF TGTGCCAGCAGTCCACTCACAGGGACCAATGAGCAGTTCTTC
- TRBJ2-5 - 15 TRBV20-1 CSARTVSDSQETQYF TGCAGTGCTAGAACCGTGTCGGACAGCCAGGAGACCCAGTACTTC
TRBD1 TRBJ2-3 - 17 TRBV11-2 CASSLSRGTGGFDTQYF TGTGCCAGCAGCTTATCCAGGGGTACAGGGGGCTTCGATACGCAGTATTTT
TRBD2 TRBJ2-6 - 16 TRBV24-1 CATSDRGGAGANVLTF TGTGCCACCAGTGACCGGGGGGGGGCTGGGGCCAACGTCCTGACTTTC
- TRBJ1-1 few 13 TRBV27 CASRHEGNTEAFF TGTGCCAGCAGACACGAGGGCAACACTGAAGCTTTCTTT
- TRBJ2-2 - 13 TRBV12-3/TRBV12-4 CASSRPVTGELFF TGTGCCAGCAGCCGCCCGGTCACCGGGGAGCTGTTTTTT
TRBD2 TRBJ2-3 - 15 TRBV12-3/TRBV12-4 CASSLGGRVADTQYF TGTGCCAGCAGTCTTGGCGGGAGGGTGGCAGATACGCAGTATTTT
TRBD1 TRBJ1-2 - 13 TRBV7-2 CASSFRQGGGYTF TGTGCCAGCAGCTTCAGACAGGGTGGAGGCTACACCTTC
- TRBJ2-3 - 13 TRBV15 CATSRDQADTQYF TGTGCCACCAGCAGAGATCAAGCAGATACGCAGTATTTT
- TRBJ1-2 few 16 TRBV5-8 CASWWAGLRSNYGYTF TGTGCCAGCTGGTGGGCAGGCCTTAGATCTAACTATGGCTACACCTTC